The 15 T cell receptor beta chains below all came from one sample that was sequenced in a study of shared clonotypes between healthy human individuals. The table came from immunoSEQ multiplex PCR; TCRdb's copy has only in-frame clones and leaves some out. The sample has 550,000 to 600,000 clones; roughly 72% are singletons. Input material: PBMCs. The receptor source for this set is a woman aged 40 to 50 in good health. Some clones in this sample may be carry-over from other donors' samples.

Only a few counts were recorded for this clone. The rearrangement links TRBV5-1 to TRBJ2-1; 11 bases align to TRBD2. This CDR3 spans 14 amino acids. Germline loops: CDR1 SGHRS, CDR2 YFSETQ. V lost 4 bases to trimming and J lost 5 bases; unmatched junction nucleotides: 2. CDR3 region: CASSGTSGHNEQFF. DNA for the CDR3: TGCGCCAGCAGCGGGACTAGCGGACACAATGAGCAGTTCTTC.

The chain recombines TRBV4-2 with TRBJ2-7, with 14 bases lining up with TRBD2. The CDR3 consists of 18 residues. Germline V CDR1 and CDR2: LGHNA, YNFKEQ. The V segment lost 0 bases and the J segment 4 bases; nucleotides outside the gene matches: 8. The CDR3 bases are TGTGCCAGCAGCCAAGAGGTCCCCGGGACTAGCGGGAGTTACGAGCAGTACTTC. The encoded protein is CASSQEVPGTSGSYEQYF.

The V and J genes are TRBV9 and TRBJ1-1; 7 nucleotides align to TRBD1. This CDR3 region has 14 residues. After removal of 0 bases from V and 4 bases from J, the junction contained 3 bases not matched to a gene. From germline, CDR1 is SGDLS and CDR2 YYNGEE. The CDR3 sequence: CASSVGTGTTEAFF. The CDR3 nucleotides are TGTGCCAGCAGCGTAGGGACAGGAACCACTGAAGCTTTCTTT. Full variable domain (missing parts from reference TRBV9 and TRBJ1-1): DSGVTQTPKHLITATGQRVTLRCSPRSGDLSVYWYQQSLDQGLQFLIQYYNGEERAKGNILERFSAQQFPDLHSELNLSSLELGDSALYFCASSVGTGTTEAFFGQGTRLTVV.

CDR3 residues: CASSDQTSGSTDTQYF. CDR3 DNA: TGTGCCAGCTCAGACCAGACTAGCGGGAGCACAGATACGCAGTATTTT. This rearrangement joins TRBV18 to TRBJ2-3, with 10 nucleotides matching TRBD2. The V gene end was trimmed by 5 bases and the J gene end by 0 bases; junction bases not matched to a gene: 5. Germline-derived CDR1 and CDR2 are KGHSH and LQKENI. The CDR3 runs 16 residues.

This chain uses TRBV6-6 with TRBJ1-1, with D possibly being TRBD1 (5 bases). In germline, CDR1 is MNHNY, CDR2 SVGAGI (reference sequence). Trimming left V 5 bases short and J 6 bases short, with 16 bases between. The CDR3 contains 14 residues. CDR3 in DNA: TGTGCCAGCAGTCCAGGGACCCCTATCCCTGAAGCTTTCTTT. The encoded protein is CASSPGTPIPEAFF.

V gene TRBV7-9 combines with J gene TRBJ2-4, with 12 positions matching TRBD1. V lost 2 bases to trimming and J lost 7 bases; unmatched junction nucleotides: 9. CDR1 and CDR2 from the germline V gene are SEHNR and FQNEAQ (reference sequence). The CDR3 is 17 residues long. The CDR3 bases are TGTGCCAGCAGCTTAAGCGGGGGACAGGGGGCTATGAACATTCAGTACTTC. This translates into CASSLSGGQGAMNIQYF.

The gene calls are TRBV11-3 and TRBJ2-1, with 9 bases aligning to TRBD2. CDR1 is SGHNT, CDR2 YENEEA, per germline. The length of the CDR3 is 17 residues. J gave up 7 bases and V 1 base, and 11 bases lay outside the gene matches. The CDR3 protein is CASSLGDEREAGNEQFF. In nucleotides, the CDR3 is TGTGCCAGCAGCTTAGGGGATGAGCGGGAGGCCGGGAATGAGCAGTTCTTC. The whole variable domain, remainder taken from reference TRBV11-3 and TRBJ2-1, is EAGVVQSPRYKIIEKKQPVAFWCNPISGHNTLYWYLQNLGQGPELLIRYENEEAVDDSQLPKDRFSAERLKGVDSTLKIQPAELGDSAVYLCASSLGDEREAGNEQFFGPGTRLTVL.

CDR3 in DNA: TGTGCCAGCAGTTTCAGGAACCAAGGCTTCGAGCAGTACTTC. It codes for CASSFRNQGFEQYF. The rearrangement joins TRBV28 to TRBJ2-7; D is unclear. This CDR3 region has 14 residues. Germline values: CDR1 MDHEN, CDR2 SYDVKM. V dropped 3 bases and J dropped 6 bases, with 15 bases sitting between them.

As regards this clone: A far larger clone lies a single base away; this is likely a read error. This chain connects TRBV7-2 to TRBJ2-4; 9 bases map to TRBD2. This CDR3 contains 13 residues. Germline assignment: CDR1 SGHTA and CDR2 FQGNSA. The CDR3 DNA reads TGCGCCAGCAGCCAAGGTAGGGCGGGAGGGCCTGTCTTC. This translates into CASSQGRAGGPVF. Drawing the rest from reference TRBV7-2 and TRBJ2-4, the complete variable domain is GAGVSQSPSNKVTEKGKDVELRCDPISGHTALYWYRQSLGQGLEFLIYFQGNSAPDKSGLPSDRFSAERTGGSVSTLTIQRTQQEDSAVYLCASSQGRAGGPVFGAGTRLSVL.

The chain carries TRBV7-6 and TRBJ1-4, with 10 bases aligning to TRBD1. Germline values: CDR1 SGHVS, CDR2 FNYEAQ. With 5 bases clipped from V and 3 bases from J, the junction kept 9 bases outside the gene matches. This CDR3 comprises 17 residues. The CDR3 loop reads CASSRRDRGLANEKLFF. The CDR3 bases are TGTGCCAGCAGCCGCCGGGACAGGGGCTTGGCTAATGAAAAACTGTTTTTT.

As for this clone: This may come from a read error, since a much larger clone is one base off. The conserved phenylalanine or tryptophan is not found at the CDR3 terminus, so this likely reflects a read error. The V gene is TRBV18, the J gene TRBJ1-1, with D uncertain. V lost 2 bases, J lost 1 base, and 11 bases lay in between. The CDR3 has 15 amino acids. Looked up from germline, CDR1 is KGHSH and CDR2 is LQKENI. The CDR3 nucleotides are TGTGCCAGCTCACCATTGGGCACCTGGAACACTGAAGCTTTCCTT. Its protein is CASSPLGTWNTEAFL.

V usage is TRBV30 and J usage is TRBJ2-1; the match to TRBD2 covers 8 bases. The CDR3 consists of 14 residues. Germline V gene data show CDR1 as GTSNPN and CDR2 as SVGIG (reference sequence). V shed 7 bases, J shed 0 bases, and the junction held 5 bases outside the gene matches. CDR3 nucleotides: TGTGCCTTACAGAGCGGGAGCTCCTACAATGAGCAGTTCTTC. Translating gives CALQSGSSYNEQFF.

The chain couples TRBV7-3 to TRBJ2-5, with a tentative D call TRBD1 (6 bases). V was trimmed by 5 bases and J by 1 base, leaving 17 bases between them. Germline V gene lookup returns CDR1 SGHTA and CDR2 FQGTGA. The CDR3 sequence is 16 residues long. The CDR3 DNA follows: TGTGCCAGCAGCGTACCCGCCGCAGGGGCCCAAGAGACCCAGTACTTC. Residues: CASSVPAAGAQETQYF.

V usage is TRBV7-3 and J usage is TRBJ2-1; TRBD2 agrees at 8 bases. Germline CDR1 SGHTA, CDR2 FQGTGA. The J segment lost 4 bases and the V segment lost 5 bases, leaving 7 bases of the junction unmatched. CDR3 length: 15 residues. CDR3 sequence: CASSRLSGSYNEQFF. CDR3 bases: TGTGCCAGCAGCCGCCTCAGCGGGAGTTACAATGAGCAGTTCTTC. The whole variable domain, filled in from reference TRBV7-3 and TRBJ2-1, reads GAGVSQTPSNKVTEKGKYVELRCDPISGHTALYWYRQSLGQGPEFLIYFQGTGAADDSGLPNDRFFAVRPEGSVSTLKIQRTERGDSAVYLCASSRLSGSYNEQFFGPGTRLTVL.

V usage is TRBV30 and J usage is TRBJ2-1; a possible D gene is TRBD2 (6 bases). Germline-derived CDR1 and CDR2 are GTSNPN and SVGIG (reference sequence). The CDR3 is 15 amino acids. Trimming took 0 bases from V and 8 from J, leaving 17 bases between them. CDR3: CAWSVLRAGWDEQFF. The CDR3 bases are TGTGCCTGGAGTGTGTTGAGGGCGGGATGGGATGAGCAGTTCTTC.